One sample yielded the 32 T cell receptor beta chains listed below, sequenced in a study of blood T cell repertoires in COVID-19. TCRdb's copy holds only in-frame clones and misses some; the assay was immunoSEQ multiplex PCR. The data contain tens of thousands of clones, 65% to 90% of them singletons. The sequenced sample was peripheral blood. The source of these receptors is a man aged 65 to 85 with acute or convalescent COVID-19.

The V call is TRBV18, the J call TRBJ1-3; D is possibly TRBD1 (5 bases). V was pared by 3 bases and J by 4 bases, with 10 bases between. Germline CDR1 KGHSH, CDR2 LQKENI. The CDR3 contains 14 residues. The CDR3 sequence is CASSPGGLGNTIYF. The CDR3 DNA reads TGTGCCAGCTCACCCGGGGGACTCGGAAACACCATATATTTT.

The chain combines TRBV9 with TRBJ2-3, with D possibly matching TRBD2 (6 bases). CDR1 and CDR2 from the germline V gene are SGDLS and YYNGEE. Trimming stripped 4 bases from V and 4 bases from J, with 13 bases between. The length of the CDR3 is 14 residues. The CDR3 sequence: CASSPRGSADTQYF. CDR3 nucleotides: TGTGCCAGCAGCCCGCGGGGTAGCGCAGATACGCAGTATTTT.

Only one count was recorded for this clone. The chain employs TRBV28 and TRBJ1-5; D uncertain. V lost 3 bases to trimming and J lost 0 bases, with 21 bases between them. The germline CDR1 and CDR2 sequences are MDHEN and SYDVKM. The CDR3 sequence is 19 residues long. Here the CDR3 DNA reads TGTGCCAGCAGTTTCGGAGTGGGAGGGTGGATATATAGCAATCAGCCCCAGCATTTT. It specifies CASSFGVGGWIYSNQPQHF.

J is TRBJ1-5 and V is TRBV6-6; 9 nucleotides agree with TRBD1. After removal of 5 bases from V and 8 bases from J, the junction contained 7 bases not matched to a gene. This CDR3 is 14 amino acids long. The germline CDR1 and CDR2 sequences are MNHNY and SVGAGI (reference sequence). CDR3 sequence reads: CASSPTGGAEPQHF. DNA of the CDR3: TGTGCCAGCAGTCCTACAGGGGGCGCGGAGCCCCAGCATTTT.

The V and J genes are TRBV7-9 and TRBJ2-7, with D perhaps matching TRBD1 (6 bases). The CDR3 totals 14 residues. Trimming shortened V by 3 bases and J by 2 bases, and 11 bases separated the two germline ends. Germline-derived CDR1 and CDR2 are SEHNR and FQNEAQ (reference sequence). The CDR3 DNA reads TGTGCCAGCAGCTTGCTTGGACAGACCTACGAGCAGTACTTC. Encoded protein: CASSLLGQTYEQYF.

The chain is built from TRBV29-1 and TRBJ1-2, with D tentatively TRBD1 (5 bases). Germline V gives CDR1 SQVTM, CDR2 ANQGSEA. V was shortened by 7 bases and J by 0 bases, with 9 bases between the two germline ends. The CDR3 is 12 amino acids. This CDR3 reads CSAGGTNYGYTF. In nucleotides, the CDR3 is TGCAGCGCCGGGGGAACTAACTATGGCTACACCTTC.

The V call is TRBV9, the J call TRBJ2-2; 11 bases fit TRBD2. The CDR3 loop spans 16 amino acids. CDR1 and CDR2 from the germline V gene are SGDLS and YYNGEE. The junction had 4 bases not matched to a gene; V was cut back by 3 bases and J by 3 bases. CDR3 protein: CASSAGTSGYTGELFF. The CDR3 coding sequence is TGTGCCAGCAGCGCAGGGACTAGCGGTTACACCGGGGAGCTGTTTTTT.

CDR3 sequence reads: CASSTTQGIGNIQYF. The CDR3 region has the DNA TGCGCCAGCAGCACGACCCAGGGGATCGGAAACATTCAGTACTTC. V is TRBV5-1 and J is TRBJ2-4; D might be TRBD1 (6 bases). Deletions cut 4 bases from V and 6 bases from J, with 17 bases between. Germline V gives CDR1 SGHRS, CDR2 YFSETQ. The CDR3 contains 15 residues.

This clone appeared a few times. The CDR3 sequence: CASSVGEPGLAGEETQYF. Here the CDR3 DNA reads TGTGCCAGCAGCGTAGGTGAACCGGGACTAGCGGGAGAAGAGACCCAGTACTTC. V usage is TRBV9 and J usage is TRBJ2-5, with 14 bases identical to TRBD2. This CDR3 comprises 18 residues. V lost 0 bases and J lost 3; bases outside the gene matches: 7. Germline assignment: CDR1 SGDLS and CDR2 YYNGEE.

This clone was seen a handful of times. The CDR3 loop reads CASSDSSNYGYTF. CDR3 sequence (DNA): TGTGCCAGCAGTGACTCGAGTAACTATGGCTACACCTTC. The chain recombines TRBV6-4 with TRBJ1-2; no reliable D call. Trimming removed 0 bases from V and 1 base from J, with 3 bases in between. Germline V gene data show CDR1 as MRHNA and CDR2 as SNTAGT. This CDR3 comprises 13 residues.

V usage is TRBV19 and J usage is TRBJ1-5; a weak D match, TRBD1 (5 bases). Looked up from germline, CDR1 is LNHDA and CDR2 is SQIVND (reference sequence). The CDR3 spans 15 residues. Trimming left V 6 bases short and J 4 bases short, with 16 bases between. The CDR3 DNA reads as TGTGCCAGTAGCGGGAGGCTCGAGGGGAATCAGCCCCAGCATTTT. Translating it yields CASSGRLEGNQPQHF. The entire variable domain, with the rest obtained from reference TRBV19 and TRBJ1-5, is as follows: DGGITQSPKYLFRKEGQNVTLSCEQNLNHDAMYWYRQDPGQGLRLIYYSQIVNDFQKGDIAEGYSVSREKKESFPLTVTSAQKNPTAFYLCASSGRLEGNQPQHFGDGTRLSIL.

The rearrangement links TRBV10-3 to TRBJ2-3; 7 bases are shared with TRBD1. Germline CDR1 and CDR2: ENHRY and SYGVKD. V shed 11 bases, J shed 0 bases, and the junction held 11 bases outside the gene matches. The CDR3 loop spans 15 amino acids. CDR3 nucleotides: TGTGCCTCATCCCGAGAGGGACAGAGCACAGATACGCAGTATTTT. Protein: CASSREGQSTDTQYF.

The genes are TRBV9 and TRBJ2-1, with a tentative D call TRBD1 (6 bases). CDR3 length: 20 residues. Germline V gene lookup returns CDR1 SGDLS and CDR2 YYNGEE. Trimming shortened V by 4 bases and J by 1 base, and 27 bases separated the two germline ends. This chain's CDR3 is CASSRSTINQGFRSYNEQFF. The CDR3 DNA reads TGTGCCAGCAGCCGATCAACCATTAACCAGGGGTTCAGGTCCTACAATGAGCAGTTCTTC.

The V gene is TRBV4-1, the J gene TRBJ2-3; TRBD2 matches at 13 bases. J was trimmed by 8 bases and V by 4 bases; bases with no gene match: 9. Germline V gene data show CDR1 as MGHRA and CDR2 as YSYEKL. The CDR3 runs to 16 residues. The CDR3 region has the DNA TGCGCCAGCAGCCCCGGGACTAGCGGGGTGGATGTTACGCAGTATTTT. It encodes CASSPGTSGVDVTQYF.

This chain connects TRBV15 to TRBJ2-2; 13 positions agree with TRBD2. Losses at the gene ends were 0 bases for V and 10 bases for J; bases not matched to a gene: 8. Germline CDR1 reads LNHNV; CDR2 reads YYDKDF (reference sequence). The CDR3 runs to 17 residues. DNA of the CDR3: TGTGCCACCAGCAGAGATTCGACTAGCGGGAGGCCTTTGGAGCTGTTTTTT. Protein product: CATSRDSTSGRPLELFF.

The chain is built from TRBV7-3 and TRBJ1-2, with D possibly matching TRBD1 (5 bases). The CDR3 has 15 residues. Germline V CDR1 and CDR2: SGHTA, FQGTGA. V dropped 5 bases and J dropped 3 bases, with 16 bases sitting between them. CDR3 in amino acids: CASSPHPGGDYGYTF. The CDR3 DNA reads as TGTGCCAGCAGCCCCCACCCCGGGGGGGACTATGGCTACACCTTC.

The chain links TRBV5-4 to TRBJ2-5, with TRBD1 matching over 11 bases. The CDR3 length is 15 residues. Germline CDR1 is SGHNT and CDR2 is YYREEE (reference sequence). The trim removed 3 bases at V and 5 bases at J, leaving 6 bases unmatched. This CDR3 is CASSYGTGGGETQYF. Here the CDR3 DNA reads TGTGCCAGCAGCTACGGGACAGGGGGAGGGGAGACCCAGTACTTC.

The chain couples TRBV9 to TRBJ2-5, with TRBD2 identical over 8 bases. Germline-derived CDR1 and CDR2 are SGDLS and YYNGEE. The CDR3 runs to 15 residues. Trimming removed 0 bases from V and 3 bases from J; junction bases left unmatched: 4. The CDR3 sequence: CASSVDIAGKETQYF. Written as DNA, the CDR3 is TGTGCCAGCAGCGTAGATATAGCGGGAAAAGAGACCCAGTACTTC.

This CDR3 is CASSKVFPGTLQETQYF. The CDR3 DNA sequence: TGTGCCAGCAGCAAGGTCTTCCCCGGGACACTCCAAGAGACCCAGTACTTC. The gene calls are TRBV28 and TRBJ2-5, with D possibly matching TRBD1 (6 bases). The V gene's germline CDR1 is MDHEN and CDR2 SYDVKM. V gave up 6 bases and J gave up 1 base, with 21 bases separating them. This CDR3 spans 17 amino acids.

The genes are TRBV7-8 and TRBJ1-5; 7 bases align to TRBD1. V lost 5 bases, J lost 1 base, and 8 bases stayed unmatched. Per germline, CDR1 SGHVS and CDR2 FQNEAQ. CDR3 length: 16 residues. CDR3 coding DNA: TGTGCCAGCAGCGGCCAGACAGGGCCAAGCAATCAGCCCCAGCATTTT. It is translated as CASSGQTGPSNQPQHF.

The rearrangement joins TRBV13 to TRBJ2-7; TRBD1 aligns across 8 bases. V was clipped by 1 base and J by 3 bases; unmatched bases: 8. This CDR3 comprises 16 residues. Germline V gives CDR1 PRHDT, CDR2 FYEKMQ (reference sequence). CDR3 in amino acids: CASSLEGVGQGYEQYF. In nucleotides, the CDR3 is TGTGCCAGCAGCTTAGAAGGTGTAGGACAGGGCTACGAGCAGTACTTC.

CDR3: CASSTRVVELFF. CDR3 nucleotides: TGTGCCAGCTCAACCAGGGTTGTCGAGCTGTTTTTT. The V gene is TRBV18, the J gene TRBJ2-2; the D gene is possibly TRBD1 (5 bases). V lost 5 bases and J 11 bases, leaving 12 bases between the germline ends. The CDR3 covers 12 residues. Germline CDR1 and CDR2: KGHSH and LQKENI. Together with reference TRBV18 and TRBJ2-2, the CDR3 gives the full variable domain: NAGVMQNPRHLVRRRGQEARLRCSPMKGHSHVYWYRQLPEEGLKFMVYLQKENIIDESGMPKERFSAEFPKEGPSILRIQQVVRGDSAAYFCASSTRVVELFFGEGSRLTVL.

Details on this clone: The same CDR3 is also encoded by other DNA sequences in this sample. This sequence joins TRBV19 and TRBJ2-3; D is unresolved. V was pared by 4 bases and J by 5 bases, with 4 bases between. The CDR3 runs to 11 residues. Germline CDR1 LNHDA, CDR2 SQIVND (reference sequence). CDR3 residues: CASSSGDTQYF. CDR3 DNA sequence: TGTGCCAGTAGTAGCGGAGATACGCAGTATTTT.

There are a few counts of this clone. The CDR3 protein is CASSLSASGNTGELFF. The CDR3 DNA is TGTGCCAGCAGCTTATCTGCTAGCGGGAACACCGGGGAGCTGTTTTTT. The chain links TRBV11-2 to TRBJ2-2, with 7 bases fitting TRBD2. The J segment lost 1 base and the V segment lost 2 bases, leaving 4 bases of the junction unmatched. Germline values: CDR1 SGHAT, CDR2 FQNNGV. There are 16 residues in the CDR3.

This clone has a single count. This chain uses TRBV7-7 with TRBJ2-1, with D maybe TRBD1 (6 bases). The germline V and J ends were trimmed by 5 bases and 5 bases, with 13 bases remaining between them. The CDR3 is made up of 14 amino acids. Germline CDR1 reads SSHAT; CDR2 reads FNYEAQ (reference sequence). The CDR3 DNA sequence: TGTGCCAGCAGCCCGGGGTGGACAGACAATGAGCAGTTCTTC. Translated: CASSPGWTDNEQFF.

CDR3: CASSLPRGAGGRTGELFF. The DNA for the CDR3 is TGTGCCAGCAGCTTACCCCGAGGGGCGGGAGGGCGCACCGGGGAGCTGTTTTTT. The V gene is TRBV7-2, the J gene TRBJ2-2; 9 bases map to TRBD2. The trim removed 2 bases at V and 4 bases at J, leaving 11 bases unmatched. CDR3 length: 18 amino acids. Germline-derived CDR1 and CDR2 are SGHTA and FQGNSA.

This clone has a single count. The rearrangement uses TRBV5-1 and TRBJ1-6; weak D call: TRBD1 (5 bases). V was cut by 4 bases and J by 6 bases, with 14 bases left in between. Germline V gene lookup returns CDR1 SGHRS and CDR2 YFSETQ. This CDR3 has 15 residues. CDR3 region: CASSPDGQLNSPLHF. Here the CDR3 DNA reads TGCGCCAGCAGCCCTGATGGACAACTTAATTCACCCCTCCACTTT.

This rearrangement joins TRBV10-2 to TRBJ2-1, with TRBD2 matching over 15 bases. CDR3 size: 14 residues. Germline CDR1 is WSHSY and CDR2 is SAAADI. The V and J ends lost 5 bases and 9 bases, in that order; junction bases with no gene match: 2. The DNA for the CDR3 is TGCGCCAGCAGTAGGACTAGCGGGAGGGGTGAGCAGTTCTTC. As protein: CASSRTSGRGEQFF.

The J gene is TRBJ2-5, the V gene TRBV6-5; unclear D gene. CDR3 size: 15 residues. V was clipped by 0 bases and J by 8 bases, with 16 bases between them. Per germline, CDR1 MNHEY and CDR2 SVGAGI. The CDR3 reads CASSYSLGPAGTQYF. The CDR3 DNA is TGTGCCAGCAGTTACTCGTTAGGCCCGGCAGGTACCCAGTACTTC.

The chain couples TRBV21-1 to TRBJ2-7; whether TRBD2, the table's D call, matches the DNA was not checked. TRBV21-1 is a listed pseudogene. The CDR3 spans 17 residues. The CDR3 DNA follows: TGTGCCAGCAGCGAACCCTCCCGGGGGAGGGGAGACTACGAGCAGTACTTC. Translating it yields CASSEPSRGRGDYEQYF.

The rearrangement uses TRBV19 and TRBJ1-2, with a weak D call TRBD1 (5 bases). This CDR3 spans 14 amino acids. V dropped 8 bases and J dropped 5 bases, with 18 bases sitting between them. Germline V gene lookup returns CDR1 LNHDA and CDR2 SQIVND (reference sequence). CDR3: CASARDGRKYGYTF. The CDR3 coding sequence is TGTGCCAGTGCTAGGGACGGGAGAAAGTATGGCTACACCTTC.

This clone was detected a few times. This sequence joins TRBV28 and TRBJ1-1; D unresolved. The V gene's germline CDR1 is MDHEN and CDR2 SYDVKM. The CDR3 runs to 14 residues. V lost 7 bases, J lost 2 bases, and 14 bases lay in between. The CDR3 nucleotides are TGTGCCAGCATCTCCGACGGGTCAAACACTGAAGCTTTCTTT. Protein product: CASISDGSNTEAFF.